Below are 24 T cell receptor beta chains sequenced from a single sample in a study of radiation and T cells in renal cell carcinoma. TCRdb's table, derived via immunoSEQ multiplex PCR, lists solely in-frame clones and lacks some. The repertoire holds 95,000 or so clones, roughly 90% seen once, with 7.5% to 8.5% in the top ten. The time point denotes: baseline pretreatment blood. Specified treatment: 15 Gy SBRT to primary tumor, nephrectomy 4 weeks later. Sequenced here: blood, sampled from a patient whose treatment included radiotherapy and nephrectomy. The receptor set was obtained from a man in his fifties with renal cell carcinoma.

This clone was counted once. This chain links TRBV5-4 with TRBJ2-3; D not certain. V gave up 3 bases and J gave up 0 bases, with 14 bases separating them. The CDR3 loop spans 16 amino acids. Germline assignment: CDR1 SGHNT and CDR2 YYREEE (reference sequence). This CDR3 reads CASSSAFLSSTDTQYF. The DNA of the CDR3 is TGTGCCAGCAGCTCAGCGTTCCTTTCTAGCACAGATACGCAGTATTTT.

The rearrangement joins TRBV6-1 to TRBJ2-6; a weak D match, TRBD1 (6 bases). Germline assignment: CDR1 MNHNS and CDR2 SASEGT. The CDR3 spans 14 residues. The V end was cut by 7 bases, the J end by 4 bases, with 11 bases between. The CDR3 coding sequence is TGTGCCAGCATTACAGGGTCGGGGGCCAACGTCCTGACTTTC. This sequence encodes CASITGSGANVLTF.

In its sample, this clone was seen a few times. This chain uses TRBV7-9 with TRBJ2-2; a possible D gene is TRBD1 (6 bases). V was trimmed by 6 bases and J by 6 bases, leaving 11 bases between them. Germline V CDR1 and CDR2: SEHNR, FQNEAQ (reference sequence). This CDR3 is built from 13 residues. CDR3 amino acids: CASRPQGSGELFF. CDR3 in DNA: TGTGCCAGCAGGCCACAGGGATCCGGGGAGCTGTTTTTT.

CDR3 DNA sequence: TGTGCCAGCAGCTTAGGGAGACAGGGGGGCGGCACAGATACGCAGTATTTT. Its protein is CASSLGRQGGGTDTQYF. The chain has TRBV7-2 and TRBJ2-3; 9 positions match TRBD1. There are 17 residues in the CDR3. With 1 base clipped from V and 1 base from J, the junction kept 6 bases outside the gene matches. Germline V gene lookup returns CDR1 SGHTA and CDR2 FQGNSA.

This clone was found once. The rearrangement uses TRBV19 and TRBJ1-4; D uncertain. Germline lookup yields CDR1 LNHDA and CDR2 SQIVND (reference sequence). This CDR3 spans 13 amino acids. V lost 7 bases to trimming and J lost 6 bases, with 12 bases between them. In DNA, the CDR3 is TGTGCCAGTACCCTTGGACGGTATGAAAAACTGTTTTTT. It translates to CASTLGRYEKLFF. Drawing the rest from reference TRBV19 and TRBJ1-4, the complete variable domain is DGGITQSPKYLFRKEGQNVTLSCEQNLNHDAMYWYRQDPGQGLRLIYYSQIVNDFQKGDIAEGYSVSREKKESFPLTVTSAQKNPTAFYLCASTLGRYEKLFFGSGTQLSVL.

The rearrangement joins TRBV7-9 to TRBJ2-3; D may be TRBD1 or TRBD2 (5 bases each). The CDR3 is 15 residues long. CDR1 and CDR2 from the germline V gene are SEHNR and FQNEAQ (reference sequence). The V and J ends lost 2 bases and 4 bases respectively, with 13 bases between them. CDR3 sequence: CASSLSGPTPDTQYF. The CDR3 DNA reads TGTGCCAGCAGCTTATCGGGACCAACCCCAGATACGCAGTATTTT.

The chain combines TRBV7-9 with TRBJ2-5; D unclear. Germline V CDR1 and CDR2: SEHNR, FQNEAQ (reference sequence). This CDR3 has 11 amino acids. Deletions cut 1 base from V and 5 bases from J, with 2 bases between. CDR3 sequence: CASSLVETQYF. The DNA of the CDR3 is TGTGCCAGCAGCTTAGTGGAGACCCAGTACTTC.

The CDR3: CASSPRGRETQYF. CDR3 DNA sequence: TGTGCCAGCAGTCCCAGGGGGCGGGAGACCCAGTACTTC. The J gene is TRBJ2-5, the V gene TRBV27; 8 bases align to TRBD1. From germline, CDR1 is MNHEY and CDR2 SMNVEV (reference sequence). Germline trimming cut 5 bases from V and 5 bases from J; bases unmatched to any gene: 4. The CDR3 totals 13 residues.

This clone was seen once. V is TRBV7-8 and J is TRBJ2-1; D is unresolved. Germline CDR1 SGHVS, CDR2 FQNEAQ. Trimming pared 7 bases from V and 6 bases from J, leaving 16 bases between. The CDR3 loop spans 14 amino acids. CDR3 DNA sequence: TGTGCCAGCACTGTGGGTCCTCCGGGCAATGAGCAGTTCTTC. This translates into CASTVGPPGNEQFF.

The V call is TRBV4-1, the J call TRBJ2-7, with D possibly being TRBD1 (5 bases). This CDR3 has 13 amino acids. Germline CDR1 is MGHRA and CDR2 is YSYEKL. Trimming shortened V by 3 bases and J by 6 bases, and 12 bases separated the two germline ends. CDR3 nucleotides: TGCGCCAGCAGCCAGTACCAGGGTGGCGAGCAGTACTTC. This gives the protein CASSQYQGGEQYF.

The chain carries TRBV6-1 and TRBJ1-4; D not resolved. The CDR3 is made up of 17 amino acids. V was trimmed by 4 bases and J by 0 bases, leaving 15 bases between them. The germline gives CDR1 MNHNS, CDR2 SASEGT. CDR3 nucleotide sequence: TGTGCCAGCAGTGTGAGCATCATCTCTGCAACTAATGAAAAACTGTTTTTT. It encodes CASSVSIISATNEKLFF.

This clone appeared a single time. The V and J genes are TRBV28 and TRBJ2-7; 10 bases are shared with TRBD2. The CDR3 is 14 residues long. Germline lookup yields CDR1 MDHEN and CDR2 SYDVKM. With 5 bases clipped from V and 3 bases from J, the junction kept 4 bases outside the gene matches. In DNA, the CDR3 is TGTGCCAGCAGTGTTCTAGCGGGAGACTACGAGCAGTACTTC. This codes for CASSVLAGDYEQYF. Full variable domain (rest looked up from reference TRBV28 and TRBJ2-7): DVKVTQSSRYLVKRTGEKVFLECVQDMDHENMFWYRQDPGLGLRLIYFSYDVKMKEKGDIPEGYSVSREKKERFSLILESASTNQTSMYLCASSVLAGDYEQYFGPGTRLTVT.

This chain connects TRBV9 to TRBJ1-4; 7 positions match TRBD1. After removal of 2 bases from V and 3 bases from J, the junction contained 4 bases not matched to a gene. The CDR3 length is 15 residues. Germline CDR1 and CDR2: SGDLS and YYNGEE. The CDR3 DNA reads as TGTGCCAGCAGCGTCACGACAGGGTCTAATGAAAAACTGTTTTTT. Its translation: CASSVTTGSNEKLFF.

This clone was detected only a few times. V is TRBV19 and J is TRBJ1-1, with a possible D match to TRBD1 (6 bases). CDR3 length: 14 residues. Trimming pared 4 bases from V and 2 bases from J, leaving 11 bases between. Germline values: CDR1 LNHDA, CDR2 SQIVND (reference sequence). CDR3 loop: CASSTWGPNTEAFF. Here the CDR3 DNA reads TGTGCCAGTAGTACGTGGGGGCCAAACACTGAAGCTTTCTTT.

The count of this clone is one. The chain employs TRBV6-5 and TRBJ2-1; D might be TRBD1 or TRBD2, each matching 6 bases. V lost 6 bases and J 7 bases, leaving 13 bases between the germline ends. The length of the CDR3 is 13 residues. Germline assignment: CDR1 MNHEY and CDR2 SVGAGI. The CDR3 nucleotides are TGTGCCAGCAGACCGGGGGCTTGGAATGAGCAGTTCTTC. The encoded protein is CASRPGAWNEQFF.

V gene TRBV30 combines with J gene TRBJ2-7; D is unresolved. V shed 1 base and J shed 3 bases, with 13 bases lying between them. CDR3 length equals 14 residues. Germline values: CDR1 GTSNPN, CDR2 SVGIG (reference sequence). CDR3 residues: CAWSGLYGNYEQYF. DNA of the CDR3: TGTGCCTGGAGTGGTTTATACGGAAACTACGAGCAGTACTTC.

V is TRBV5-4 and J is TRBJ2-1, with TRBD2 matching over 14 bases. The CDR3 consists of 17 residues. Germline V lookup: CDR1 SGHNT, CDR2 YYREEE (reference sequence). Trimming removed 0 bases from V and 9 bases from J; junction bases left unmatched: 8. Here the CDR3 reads CASSLGGLAGVSSEQFF. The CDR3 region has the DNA TGTGCCAGCAGCTTGGGGGGACTAGCGGGAGTTAGTAGTGAGCAGTTCTTC.

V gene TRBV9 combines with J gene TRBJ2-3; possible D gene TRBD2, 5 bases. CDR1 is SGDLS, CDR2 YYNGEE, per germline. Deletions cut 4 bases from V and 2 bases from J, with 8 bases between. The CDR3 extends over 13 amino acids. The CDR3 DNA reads TGTGCCAGCAGCCGGGATCCCACAGATACGCAGTATTTT. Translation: CASSRDPTDTQYF.

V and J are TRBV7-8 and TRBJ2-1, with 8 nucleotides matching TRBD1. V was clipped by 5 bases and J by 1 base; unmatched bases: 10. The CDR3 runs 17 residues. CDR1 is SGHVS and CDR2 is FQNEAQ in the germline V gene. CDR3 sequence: CASSLHWTGSSYNEQFF. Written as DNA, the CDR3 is TGTGCCAGCAGCCTGCACTGGACAGGGTCATCCTACAATGAGCAGTTCTTC.

CDR3 protein: CASSLRDRSYGYTF. For the CDR3, the DNA is TGTGCCAGCAGCTTACGGGACAGATCCTATGGCTACACCTTC. The rearrangement links TRBV7-8 to TRBJ1-2, with 7 nucleotides matching TRBD1. This CDR3 spans 14 amino acids. Germline CDR1 SGHVS, CDR2 FQNEAQ. V dropped 2 bases and J dropped 4; count of bases not matched to a gene: 4.

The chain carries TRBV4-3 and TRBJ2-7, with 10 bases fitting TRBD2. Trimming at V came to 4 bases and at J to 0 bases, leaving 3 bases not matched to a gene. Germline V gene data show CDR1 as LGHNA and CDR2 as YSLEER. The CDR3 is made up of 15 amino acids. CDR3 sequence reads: CASSLSGGDSYEQYF. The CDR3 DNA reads TGCGCCAGCAGCCTGAGCGGGGGGGACTCCTACGAGCAGTACTTC.

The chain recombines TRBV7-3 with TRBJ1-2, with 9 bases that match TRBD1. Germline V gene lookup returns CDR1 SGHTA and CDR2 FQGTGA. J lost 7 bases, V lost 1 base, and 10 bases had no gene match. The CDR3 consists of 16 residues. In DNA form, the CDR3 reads TGTGCCAGCAGCTTAAACGGCCGGACAGGGGCTGCTGGCTACACCTTC. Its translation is CASSLNGRTGAAGYTF.

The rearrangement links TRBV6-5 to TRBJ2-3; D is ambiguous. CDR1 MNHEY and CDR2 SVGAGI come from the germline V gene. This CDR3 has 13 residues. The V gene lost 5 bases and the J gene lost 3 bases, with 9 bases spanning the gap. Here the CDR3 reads CASSPPGTDTQYF. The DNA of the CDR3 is TGTGCCAGCAGTCCACCTGGGACAGATACGCAGTATTTT.

The CDR3 reads CASSQVGPGGGSNQPQHF. In DNA, the CDR3 is TGCGCCAGCAGCCAAGTCGGTCCGGGAGGGGGTAGCAATCAGCCCCAGCATTTT. The J gene is TRBJ1-5, the V gene TRBV4-1; D perhaps matches TRBD1 (6 bases). Trimming removed 1 base from V and 0 bases from J, with 16 bases in between. The CDR3 contains 18 residues. Per the germline V gene, CDR1 is MGHRA and CDR2 is YSYEKL.